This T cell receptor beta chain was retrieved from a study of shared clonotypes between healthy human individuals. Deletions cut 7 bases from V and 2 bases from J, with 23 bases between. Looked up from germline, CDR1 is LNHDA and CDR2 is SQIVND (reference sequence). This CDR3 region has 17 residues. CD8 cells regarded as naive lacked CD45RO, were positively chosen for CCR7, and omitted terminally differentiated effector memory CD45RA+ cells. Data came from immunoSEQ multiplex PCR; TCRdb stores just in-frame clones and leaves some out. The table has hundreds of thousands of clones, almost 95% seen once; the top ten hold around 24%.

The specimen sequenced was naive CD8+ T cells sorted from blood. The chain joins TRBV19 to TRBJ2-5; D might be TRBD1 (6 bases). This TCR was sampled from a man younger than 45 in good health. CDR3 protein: CASNPLILPGQQETQYF. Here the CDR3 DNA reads TGTGCCAGTAACCCCTTGATCCTGCCGGGACAACAAGAGACCCAGTACTTC.